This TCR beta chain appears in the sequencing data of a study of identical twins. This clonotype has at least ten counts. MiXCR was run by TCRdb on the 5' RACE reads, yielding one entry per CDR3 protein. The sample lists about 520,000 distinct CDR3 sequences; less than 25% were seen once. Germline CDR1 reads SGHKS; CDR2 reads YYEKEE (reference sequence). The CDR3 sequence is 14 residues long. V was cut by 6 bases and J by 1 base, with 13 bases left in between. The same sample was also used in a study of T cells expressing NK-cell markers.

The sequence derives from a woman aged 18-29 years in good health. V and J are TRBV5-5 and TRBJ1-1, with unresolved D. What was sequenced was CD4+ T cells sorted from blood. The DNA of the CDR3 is TGTGCCAGCACCCACCTCGACGGGAACACTGAAGCTTTCTTT. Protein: CASTHLDGNTEAFF.